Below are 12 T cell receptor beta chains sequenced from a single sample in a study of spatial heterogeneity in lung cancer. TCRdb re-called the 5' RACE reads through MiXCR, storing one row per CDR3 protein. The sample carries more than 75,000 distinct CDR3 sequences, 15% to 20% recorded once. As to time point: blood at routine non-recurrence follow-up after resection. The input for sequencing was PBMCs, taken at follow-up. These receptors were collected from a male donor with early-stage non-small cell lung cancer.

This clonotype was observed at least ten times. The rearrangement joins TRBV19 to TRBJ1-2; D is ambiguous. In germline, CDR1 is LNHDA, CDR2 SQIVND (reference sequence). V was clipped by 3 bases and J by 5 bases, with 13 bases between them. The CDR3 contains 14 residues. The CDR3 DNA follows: TGTGCCAGTAGTATTAGACACCCTGGGTATGGCTACACCTTC. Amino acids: CASSIRHPGYGYTF. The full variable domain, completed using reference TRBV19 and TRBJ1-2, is DGGITQSPKYLFRKEGQNVTLSCEQNLNHDAMYWYRQDPGQGLRLIYYSQIVNDFQKGDIAEGYSVSREKKESFPLTVTSAQKNPTAFYLCASSIRHPGYGYTFGSGTRLTVV.

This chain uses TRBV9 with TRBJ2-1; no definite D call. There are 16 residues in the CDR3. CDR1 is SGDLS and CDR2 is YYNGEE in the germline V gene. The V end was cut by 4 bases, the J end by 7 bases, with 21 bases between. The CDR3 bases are TGTGCCAGCAGCAAGAGGACCGCCCAAATCGGGAATGAGCAGTTCTTC. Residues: CASSKRTAQIGNEQFF. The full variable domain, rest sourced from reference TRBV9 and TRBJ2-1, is DSGVTQTPKHLITATGQRVTLRCSPRSGDLSVYWYQQSLDQGLQFLIQYYNGEERAKGNILERFSAQQFPDLHSELNLSSLELGDSALYFCASSKRTAQIGNEQFFGPGTRLTVL.

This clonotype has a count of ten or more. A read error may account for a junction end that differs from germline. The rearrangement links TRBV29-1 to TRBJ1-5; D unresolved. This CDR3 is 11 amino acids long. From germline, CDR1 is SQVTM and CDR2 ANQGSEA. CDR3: CVGAFNQPQHF. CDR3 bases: TGTGTCGGAGCCTTTAATCAGCCCCAGCATTTT. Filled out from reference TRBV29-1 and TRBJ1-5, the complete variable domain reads SAVISQKPSRDICQRGTSLTIQCQVDSQVTMMFWYRQQPGQSLTLIATANQGSEATYESGFVIDKFPISRPNLTFSTLTVSNMSPEDSSIYLCVGAFNQPQHFGDGTRLSIL.

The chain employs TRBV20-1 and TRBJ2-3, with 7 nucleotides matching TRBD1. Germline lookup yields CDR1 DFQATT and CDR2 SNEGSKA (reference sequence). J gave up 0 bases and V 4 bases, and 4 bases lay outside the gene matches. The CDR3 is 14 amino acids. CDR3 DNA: TGCAGTGCTATACAGGGGTTAAGCACAGATACGCAGTATTTT. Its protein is CSAIQGLSTDTQYF.

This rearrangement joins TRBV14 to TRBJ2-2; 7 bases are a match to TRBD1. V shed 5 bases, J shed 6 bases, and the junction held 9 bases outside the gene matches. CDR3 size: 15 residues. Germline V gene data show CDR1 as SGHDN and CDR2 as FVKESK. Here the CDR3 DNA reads TGTGCCAGCAGCAAAACAGGGGCGCGGGCCGGGGAGCTGTTTTTT. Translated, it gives CASSKTGARAGELFF.

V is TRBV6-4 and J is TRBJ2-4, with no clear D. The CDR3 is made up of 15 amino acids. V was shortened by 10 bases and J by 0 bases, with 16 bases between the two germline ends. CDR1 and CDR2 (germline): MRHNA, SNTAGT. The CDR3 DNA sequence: TGTGCCACACCGGTTGAACCCATAGCCAAAAACATTCAGTACTTC. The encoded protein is CATPVEPIAKNIQYF.

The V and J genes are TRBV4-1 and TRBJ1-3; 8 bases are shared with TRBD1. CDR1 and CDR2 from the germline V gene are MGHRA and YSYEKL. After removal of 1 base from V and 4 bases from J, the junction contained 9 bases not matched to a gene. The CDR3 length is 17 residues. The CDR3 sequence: CASSQAWTGLGGNTIYF. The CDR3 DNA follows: TGCGCCAGCAGCCAAGCTTGGACAGGGTTGGGCGGAAACACCATATATTTT.

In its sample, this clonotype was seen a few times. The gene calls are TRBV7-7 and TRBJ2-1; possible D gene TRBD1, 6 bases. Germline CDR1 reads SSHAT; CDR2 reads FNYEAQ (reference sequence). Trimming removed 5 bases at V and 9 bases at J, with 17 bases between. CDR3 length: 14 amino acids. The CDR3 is CASSIGGSSGEQFF. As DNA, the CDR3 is TGTGCCAGCAGCATAGGGGGTAGTAGTGGTGAGCAGTTCTTC.

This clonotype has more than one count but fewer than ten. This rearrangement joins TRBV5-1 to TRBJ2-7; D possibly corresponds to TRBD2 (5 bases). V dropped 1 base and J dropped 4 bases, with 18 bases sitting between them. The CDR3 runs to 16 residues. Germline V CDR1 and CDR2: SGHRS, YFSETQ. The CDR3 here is CASSLLPGLGKYEQYV. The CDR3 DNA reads TGCGCCAGCAGCTTGCTTCCAGGCCTCGGGAAGTACGAGCAGTACGTC.

The CDR3 DNA sequence: TGCAGTGCTAGTTTTCCCGGGGTATTCGGAGAGACCCAGTACTTC. Protein product: CSASFPGVFGETQYF. This chain connects TRBV20-1 to TRBJ2-5, with D possibly TRBD2 on 5 matching bases. V was cut by 3 bases and J by 4 bases, with 18 bases left in between. Germline CDR1 DFQATT, CDR2 SNEGSKA (reference sequence). The CDR3 extends over 15 amino acids.

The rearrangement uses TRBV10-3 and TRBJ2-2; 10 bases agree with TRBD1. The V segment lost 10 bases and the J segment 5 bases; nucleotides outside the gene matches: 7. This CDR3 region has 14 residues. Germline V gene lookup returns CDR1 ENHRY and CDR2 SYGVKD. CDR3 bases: TGTGCCACGGCGGTGGGACAGGGGACCGGGGAGCTGTTTTTT. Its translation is CATAVGQGTGELFF.

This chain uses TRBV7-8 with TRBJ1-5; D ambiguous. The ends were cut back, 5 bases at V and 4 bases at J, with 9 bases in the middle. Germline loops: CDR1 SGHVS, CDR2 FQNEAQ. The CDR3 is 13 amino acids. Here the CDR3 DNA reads TGTGCCAGCAGCCGGACGGAAAATCAGCCCCAGCATTTT. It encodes CASSRTENQPQHF.